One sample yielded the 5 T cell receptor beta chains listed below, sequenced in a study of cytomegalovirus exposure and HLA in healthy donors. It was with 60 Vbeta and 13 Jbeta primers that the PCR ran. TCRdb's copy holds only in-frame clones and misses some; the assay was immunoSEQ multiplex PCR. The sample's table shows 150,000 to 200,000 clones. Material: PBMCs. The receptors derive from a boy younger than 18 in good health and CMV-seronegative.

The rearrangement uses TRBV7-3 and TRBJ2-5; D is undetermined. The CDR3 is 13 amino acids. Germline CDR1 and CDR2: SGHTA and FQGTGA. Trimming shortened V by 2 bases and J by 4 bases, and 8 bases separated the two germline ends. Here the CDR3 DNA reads TGTGCCAGCAGCTTAGGTGGCGGAGAGACCCAGTACTTC. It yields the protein CASSLGGGETQYF.

CDR3 coding DNA: TGTGCCAGCAGTCCCGGGACAGGGGGAGGTGAGCAGTTCTTC. Amino acid sequence: CASSPGTGGGEQFF. The chain uses TRBV6-4 and TRBJ2-1; TRBD1 matches at 11 bases. V lost 5 bases and J lost 9; bases outside the gene matches: 6. CDR3 length equals 14 residues. CDR1 and CDR2 (germline): MRHNA, SNTAGT.

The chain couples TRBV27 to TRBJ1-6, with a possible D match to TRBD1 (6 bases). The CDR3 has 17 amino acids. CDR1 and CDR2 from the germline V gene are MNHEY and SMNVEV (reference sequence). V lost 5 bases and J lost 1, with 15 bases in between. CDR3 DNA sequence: TGTGCCAGCAGTCCAACAGGGAGGGGATCCTATAATTCACCCCTCCACTTT. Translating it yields CASSPTGRGSYNSPLHF.

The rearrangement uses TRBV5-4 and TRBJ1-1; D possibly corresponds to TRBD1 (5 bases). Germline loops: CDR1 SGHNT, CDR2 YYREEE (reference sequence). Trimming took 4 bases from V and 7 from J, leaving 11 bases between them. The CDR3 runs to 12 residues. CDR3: CASSGAVHEAFF. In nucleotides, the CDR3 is TGTGCCAGCAGCGGGGCAGTACATGAAGCTTTCTTT.

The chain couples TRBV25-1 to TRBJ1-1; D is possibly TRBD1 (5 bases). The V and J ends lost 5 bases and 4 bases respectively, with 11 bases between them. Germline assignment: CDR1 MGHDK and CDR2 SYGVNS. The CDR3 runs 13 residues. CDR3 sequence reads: CASSPFGATEAFF. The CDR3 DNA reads TGTGCCAGCAGTCCGTTTGGGGCCACTGAAGCTTTCTTT.